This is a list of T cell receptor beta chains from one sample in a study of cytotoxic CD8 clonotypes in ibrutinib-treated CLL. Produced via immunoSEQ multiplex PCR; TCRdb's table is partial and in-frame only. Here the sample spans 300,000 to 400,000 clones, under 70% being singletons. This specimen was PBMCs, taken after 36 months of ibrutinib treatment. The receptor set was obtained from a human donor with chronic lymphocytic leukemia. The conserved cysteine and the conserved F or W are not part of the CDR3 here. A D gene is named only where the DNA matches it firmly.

MGQKAAYEQY | 10 | TRBD1 | TRBV19
ASSLRGTGRFYGYT | 14 | TRBD1 | TRBV7-2
ASSQVAGGLPYEQY | 14 | TRBD2 | TRBV14
ASSDLAGTGDEKLF | 14 | TRBD1 | TRBV7-2
ASSDVRETSYEQY | 13 | NA | TRBV6-1
ASSLRGIVPSYGYT | 14 | NA | TRBV28
SVVLYDDNYGYT | 12 | NA | TRBV29-1
ASSDSGGNQPQH | 12 | TRBD1 | TRBV18
ASNSGYGYT | 9 | NA | TRBV6-5
SVEDRTGGYEQY | 12 | TRBD1 | TRBV29-1
ASPRADTQY | 9 | NA | TRBV7-9
ASSKTIAGVMPYEQY | 15 | TRBD2 | TRBV18
ASSQGGENIQY | 11 | TRBD2 | TRBV5-6
ASSSPAQETQY | 11 | NA | TRBV27
ASSQGGLGPTGELF | 14 | TRBD2 | TRBV4-2
ASSLRSVQGTAGELF | 15 | NA | TRBV4-1
ATRGQTTYNEQF | 12 | TRBD1 | TRBV15
ASSQELAGAKNIQY | 14 | NA | TRBV4-3
ASSSQGSEGTQY | 12 | NA | TRBV7-8
ASSSYLTPGQGYTGELF | 17 | TRBD1 | TRBV5-6